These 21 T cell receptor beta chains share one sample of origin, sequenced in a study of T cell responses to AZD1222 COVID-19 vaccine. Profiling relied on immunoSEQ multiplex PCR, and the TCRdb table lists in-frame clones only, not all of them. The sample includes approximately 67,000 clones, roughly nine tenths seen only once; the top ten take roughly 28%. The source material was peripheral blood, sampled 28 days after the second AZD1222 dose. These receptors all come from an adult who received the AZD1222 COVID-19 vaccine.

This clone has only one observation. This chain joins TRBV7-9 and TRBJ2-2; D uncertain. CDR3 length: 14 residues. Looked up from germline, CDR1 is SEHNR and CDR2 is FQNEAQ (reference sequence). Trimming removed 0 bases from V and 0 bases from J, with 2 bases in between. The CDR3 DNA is TGTGCCAGCAGCTTAGCCCCGAACACCGGGGAGCTGTTTTTT. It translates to CASSLAPNTGELFF.

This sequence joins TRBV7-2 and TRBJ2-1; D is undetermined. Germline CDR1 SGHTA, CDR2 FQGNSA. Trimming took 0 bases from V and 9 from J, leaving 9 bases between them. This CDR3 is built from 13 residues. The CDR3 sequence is CASSLASRTEQFF. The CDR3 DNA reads TGTGCCAGCAGCTTAGCTTCCAGGACTGAGCAGTTCTTC.

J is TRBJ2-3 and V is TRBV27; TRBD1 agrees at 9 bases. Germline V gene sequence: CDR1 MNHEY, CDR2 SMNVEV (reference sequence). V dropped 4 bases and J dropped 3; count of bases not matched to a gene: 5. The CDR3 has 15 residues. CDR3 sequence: CASSSGQGITDTQYF. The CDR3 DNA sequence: TGTGCCAGCAGTTCGGGACAGGGTATAACAGATACGCAGTATTTT.

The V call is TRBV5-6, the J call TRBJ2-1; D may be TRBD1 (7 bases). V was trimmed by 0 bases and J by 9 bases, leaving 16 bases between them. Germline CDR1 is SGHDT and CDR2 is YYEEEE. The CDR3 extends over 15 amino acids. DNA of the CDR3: TGTGCCAGCAGCTTGGGGAGGGGGCGACAGGGTGAGCAGTTCTTC. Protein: CASSLGRGRQGEQFF.

Here the CDR3 DNA reads TGTGCCAGCAGTGGAGTGGTTGGTGCAGGACCCTGCTCCAGTGAAGCTTTCTTT. This encodes CASSGVVGAGPCSSEAFF. V gene TRBV6-1 combines with J gene TRBJ1-1; D not certain. The V end lost 4 bases, the J end lost 7 bases, and 28 bases lay between the germline ends. From germline, CDR1 is MNHNS and CDR2 SASEGT. The length of the CDR3 is 18 residues.

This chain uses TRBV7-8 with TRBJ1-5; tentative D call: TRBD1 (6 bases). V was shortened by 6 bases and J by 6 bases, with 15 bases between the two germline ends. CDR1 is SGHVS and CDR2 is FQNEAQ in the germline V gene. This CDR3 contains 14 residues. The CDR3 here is CASRRGGGGQPQHF. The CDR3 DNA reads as TGTGCCAGCAGGAGGGGGGGCGGCGGTCAGCCCCAGCATTTT.

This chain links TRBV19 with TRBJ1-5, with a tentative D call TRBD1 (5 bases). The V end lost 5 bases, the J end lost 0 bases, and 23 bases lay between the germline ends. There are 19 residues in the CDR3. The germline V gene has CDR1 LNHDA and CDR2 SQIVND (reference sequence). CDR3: CASSGSEKGLTYSNQPQHF. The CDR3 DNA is TGTGCCAGTAGTGGCAGTGAGAAGGGGCTGACTTATAGCAATCAGCCCCAGCATTTT. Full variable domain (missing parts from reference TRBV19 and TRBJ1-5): DGGITQSPKYLFRKEGQNVTLSCEQNLNHDAMYWYRQDPGQGLRLIYYSQIVNDFQKGDIAEGYSVSREKKESFPLTVTSAQKNPTAFYLCASSGSEKGLTYSNQPQHFGDGTRLSIL.

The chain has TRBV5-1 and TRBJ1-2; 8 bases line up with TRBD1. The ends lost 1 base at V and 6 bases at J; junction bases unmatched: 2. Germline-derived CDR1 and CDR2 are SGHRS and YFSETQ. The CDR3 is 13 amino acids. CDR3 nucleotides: TGCGCCAGCAGCTTGTCAGGGGGCGATGGCTACACCTTC. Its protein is CASSLSGGDGYTF.

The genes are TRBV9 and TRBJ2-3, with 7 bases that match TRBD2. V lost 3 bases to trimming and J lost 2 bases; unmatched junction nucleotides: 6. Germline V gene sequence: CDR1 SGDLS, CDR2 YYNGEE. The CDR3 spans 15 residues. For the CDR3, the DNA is TGTGCCAGCAGCGACCGGGACTACGACACAGATACGCAGTATTTT. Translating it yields CASSDRDYDTDTQYF.

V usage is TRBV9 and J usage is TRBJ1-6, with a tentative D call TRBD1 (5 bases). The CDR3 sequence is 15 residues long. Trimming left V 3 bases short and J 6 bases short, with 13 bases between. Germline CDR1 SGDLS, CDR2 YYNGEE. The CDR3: CASSAQGTPNSPLHF. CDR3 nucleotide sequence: TGTGCCAGCAGCGCGCAGGGTACTCCTAATTCACCCCTCCACTTT.

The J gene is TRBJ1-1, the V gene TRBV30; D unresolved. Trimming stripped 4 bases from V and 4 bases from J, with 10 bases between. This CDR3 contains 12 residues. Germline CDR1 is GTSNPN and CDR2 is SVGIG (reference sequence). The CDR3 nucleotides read TGTGCCTGGATACCCTTGGTCACTGAAGCTTTCTTT. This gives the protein CAWIPLVTEAFF. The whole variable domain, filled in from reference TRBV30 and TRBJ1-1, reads SQTIHQWPATLVQPVGSPLSLECTVEGTSNPNLYWYRQAAGRGLQLLFYSVGIGQISSEVPQNLSASRPQDRQFILSSKKLLLSDSGFYLCAWIPLVTEAFFGQGTRLTVV.

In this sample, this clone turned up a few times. DNA for the CDR3: TGTGCCAGCAGCAACACAGGGGGGCACTCTGGAAACACCATATATTTT. It yields the protein CASSNTGGHSGNTIYF. The chain carries TRBV3-1 (or the pseudogene TRBV3-2) and TRBJ1-3; TRBD1 matches 8 bases. The CDR3 is 16 residues long. Germline CDR1 LGHDT, CDR2 YNNKEL (reference sequence). J lost 0 bases, V lost 5 bases, and 6 bases had no gene match.

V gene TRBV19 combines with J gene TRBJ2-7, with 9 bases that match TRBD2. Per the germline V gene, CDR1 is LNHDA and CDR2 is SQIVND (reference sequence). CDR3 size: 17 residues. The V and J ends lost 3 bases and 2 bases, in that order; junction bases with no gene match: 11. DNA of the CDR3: TGTGCCAGTAGTATCGACGGAACTAGCGGGTCTACCTACGAGCAGTACTTC. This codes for CASSIDGTSGSTYEQYF.

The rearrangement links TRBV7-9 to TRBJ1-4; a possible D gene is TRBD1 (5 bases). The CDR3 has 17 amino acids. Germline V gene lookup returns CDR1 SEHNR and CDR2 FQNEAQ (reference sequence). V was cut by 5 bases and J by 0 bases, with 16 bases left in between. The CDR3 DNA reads TGTGCCAGCAGCCTGCTGGGGGGAGTTGCAACTAATGAAAAACTGTTTTTT. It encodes CASSLLGGVATNEKLFF. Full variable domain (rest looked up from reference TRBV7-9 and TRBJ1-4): DTGVSQNPRHKITKRGQNVTFRCDPISEHNRLYWYRQTLGQGPEFLTYFQNEAQLEKSRLLSDRFSAERPKGSFSTLEIQRTEQGDSAMYLCASSLLGGVATNEKLFFGSGTQLSVL.

This CDR3 is CASSQEVTGGSYNEQFF. The CDR3 DNA reads TGTGCCAGCAGCCAAGAGGTGACGGGGGGATCCTACAATGAGCAGTTCTTC. This chain connects TRBV4-2 to TRBJ2-1; 7 nucleotides agree with TRBD2. There are 17 residues in the CDR3. Germline loops: CDR1 LGHNA, CDR2 YNFKEQ. The trim removed 0 bases at V and 1 base at J, leaving 6 bases unmatched.

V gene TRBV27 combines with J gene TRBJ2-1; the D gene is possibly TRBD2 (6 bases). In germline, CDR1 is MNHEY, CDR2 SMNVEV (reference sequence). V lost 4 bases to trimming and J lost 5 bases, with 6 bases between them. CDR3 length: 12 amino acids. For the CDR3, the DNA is TGTGCCAGCAGTTGGGGGGACAATGAGCAGTTCTTC. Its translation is CASSWGDNEQFF.

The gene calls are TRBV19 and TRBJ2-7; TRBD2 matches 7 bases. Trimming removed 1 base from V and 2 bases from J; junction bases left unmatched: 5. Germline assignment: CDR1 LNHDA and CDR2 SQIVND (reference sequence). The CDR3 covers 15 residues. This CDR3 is CASSIGLADPYEQYF. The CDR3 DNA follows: TGTGCCAGTAGTATAGGACTAGCCGATCCCTACGAGCAGTACTTC.

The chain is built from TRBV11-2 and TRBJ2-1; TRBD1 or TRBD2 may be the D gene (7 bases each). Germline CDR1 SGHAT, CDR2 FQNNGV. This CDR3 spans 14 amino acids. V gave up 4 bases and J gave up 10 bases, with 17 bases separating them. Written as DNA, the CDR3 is TGTGCCAGCAGCTACGGACTAGGGGGCGTAGAGCAGTTCTTC. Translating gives CASSYGLGGVEQFF.

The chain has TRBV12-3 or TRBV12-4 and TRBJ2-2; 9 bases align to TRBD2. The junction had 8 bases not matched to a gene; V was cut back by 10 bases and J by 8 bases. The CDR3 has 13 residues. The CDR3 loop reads CATQREEGGELFF. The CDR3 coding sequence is TGTGCCACACAGCGGGAGGAGGGGGGGGAGCTGTTTTTT.

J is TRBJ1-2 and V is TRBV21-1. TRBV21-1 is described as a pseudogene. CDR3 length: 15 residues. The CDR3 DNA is TGTGCCAGCAGCAAACCCTTCTTTGTTGACTATGGCTACACCTTC. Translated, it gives CASSKPFFVDYGYTF.

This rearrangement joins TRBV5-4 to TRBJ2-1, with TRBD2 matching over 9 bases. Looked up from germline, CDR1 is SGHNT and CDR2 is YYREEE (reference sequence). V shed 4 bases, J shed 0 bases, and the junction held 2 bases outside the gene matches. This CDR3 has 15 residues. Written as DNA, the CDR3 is TGTGCCAGCAGCCGTAGCGGGAGCTCCTACAATGAGCAGTTCTTC. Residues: CASSRSGSSYNEQFF.